This TCR beta chain was identified in a study of T-cell memory formation after mild COVID-19. Study-wide context: For the most part, TCR clusters were specific to one donor.

MiXCR, applied by TCRdb to the 5' RACE reads, yields one record per CDR3 protein. The table records hundreds of thousands of distinct CDR3 sequences, around 20% of them present only once. For this clonotype: Its cognate antigen is unknown.

Study-level results: Shrinking CD4+ clones resided mostly in CM and EM, and CD8+ ones in EMRA.

Germline V gene data show CDR1 as LGHNA and CDR2 as YSLEER. Trimming removed 0 bases at V and 6 bases at J, with 14 bases between. The CDR3 has 16 residues. This TCR was recovered from an adult woman who had mild COVID-19 (a few samples of this study predate the infection). Cell type and time point are not known. The chain combines TRBV4-3 with TRBJ2-2; D is perhaps TRBD1 (6 bases). Sequencing was done on a sample of PBMCs or a T cell subset sorted from them (not recorded which). For the CDR3, the DNA is TGCGCCAGCAGCCAAGATAGAGGACAGCGGTCCGGGGAGCTGTTTTTT. As protein: CASSQDRGQRSGELFF.